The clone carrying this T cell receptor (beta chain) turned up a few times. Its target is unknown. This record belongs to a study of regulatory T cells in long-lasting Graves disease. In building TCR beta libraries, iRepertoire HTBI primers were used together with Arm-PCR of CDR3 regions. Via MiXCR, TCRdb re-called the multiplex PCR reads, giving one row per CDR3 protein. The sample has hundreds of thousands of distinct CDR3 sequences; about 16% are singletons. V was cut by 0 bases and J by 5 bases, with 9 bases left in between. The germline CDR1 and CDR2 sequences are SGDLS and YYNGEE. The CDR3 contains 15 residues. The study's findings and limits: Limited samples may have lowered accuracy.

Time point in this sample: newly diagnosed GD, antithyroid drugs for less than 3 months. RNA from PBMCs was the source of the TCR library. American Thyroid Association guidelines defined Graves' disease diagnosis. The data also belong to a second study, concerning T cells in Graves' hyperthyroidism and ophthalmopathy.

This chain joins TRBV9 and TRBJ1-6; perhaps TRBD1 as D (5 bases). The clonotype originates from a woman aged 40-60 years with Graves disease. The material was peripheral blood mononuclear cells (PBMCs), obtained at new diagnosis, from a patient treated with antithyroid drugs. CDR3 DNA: TGTGCCAGCAGCGTAGAAGGACAAAATAATTCACCCCTCCACTTT. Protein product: CASSVEGQNNSPLHF.